A single sample is the source of the 3 T cell receptor beta chains below, sequenced in a study of CD8+ T cells in alopecia areata. Sequencing used cDNA as its template, made by extracting RNA and reverse transcribing it. Produced via immunoSEQ multiplex PCR; TCRdb's table is partial and in-frame only. Of 100,000 to 150,000 clones in the sample, about 46% are singletons; the top ten hold about 19%. The specimen comprised CD8+ T cells sorted from blood, sampled at week 0. These receptors all come from a human donor with alopecia areata.

The chain employs TRBV27 and TRBJ1-1, with D unresolved. Per germline, CDR1 MNHEY and CDR2 SMNVEV (reference sequence). The CDR3 spans 14 residues. V was cut by 0 bases and J by 7 bases, with 12 bases left in between. CDR3 in DNA: TGTGCCAGCAGTTTATCGTCGGGGTTGGATGAAGCTTTCTTT. This codes for CASSLSSGLDEAFF.

The CDR3 loop reads CSVPTSGGAYTGELFF. In DNA, the CDR3 is TGCAGCGTTCCGACTAGCGGGGGGGCCTACACCGGGGAGCTGTTTTTT. This sequence joins TRBV29-1 and TRBJ2-2, with TRBD2 identical over 14 bases. Germline V gene lookup returns CDR1 SQVTM and CDR2 ANQGSEA. V lost 5 bases, J lost 3 bases, and 5 bases stayed unmatched. The CDR3 consists of 16 residues.

V is TRBV5-6 and J is TRBJ2-7, with a possible D match to TRBD2 (5 bases). Trimming left V 0 bases short and J 7 bases short, with 14 bases between. There are 14 residues in the CDR3. Germline loops: CDR1 SGHDT, CDR2 YYEEEE. The CDR3 nucleotides read TGTGCCAGCAGCTTGGAACTCTCCCAGCGGGAGCAGTACTTC. This sequence encodes CASSLELSQREQYF.